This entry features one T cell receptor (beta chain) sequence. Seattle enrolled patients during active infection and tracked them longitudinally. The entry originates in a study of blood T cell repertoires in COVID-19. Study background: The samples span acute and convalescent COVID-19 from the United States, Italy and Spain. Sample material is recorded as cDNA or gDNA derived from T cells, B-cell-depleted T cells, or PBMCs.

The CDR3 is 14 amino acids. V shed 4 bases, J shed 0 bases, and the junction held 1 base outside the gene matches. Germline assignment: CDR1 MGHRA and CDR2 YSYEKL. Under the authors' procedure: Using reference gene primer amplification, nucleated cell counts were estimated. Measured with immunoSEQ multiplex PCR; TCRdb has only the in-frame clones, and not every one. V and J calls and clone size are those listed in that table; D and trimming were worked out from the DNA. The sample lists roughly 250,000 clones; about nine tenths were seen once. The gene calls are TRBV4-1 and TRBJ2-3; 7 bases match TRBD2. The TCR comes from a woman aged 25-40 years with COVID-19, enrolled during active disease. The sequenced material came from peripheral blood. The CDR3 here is CASSPRGSTDTQYF. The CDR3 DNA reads TGCGCCAGCAGCCCGCGGGGGAGCACAGATACGCAGTATTTT.